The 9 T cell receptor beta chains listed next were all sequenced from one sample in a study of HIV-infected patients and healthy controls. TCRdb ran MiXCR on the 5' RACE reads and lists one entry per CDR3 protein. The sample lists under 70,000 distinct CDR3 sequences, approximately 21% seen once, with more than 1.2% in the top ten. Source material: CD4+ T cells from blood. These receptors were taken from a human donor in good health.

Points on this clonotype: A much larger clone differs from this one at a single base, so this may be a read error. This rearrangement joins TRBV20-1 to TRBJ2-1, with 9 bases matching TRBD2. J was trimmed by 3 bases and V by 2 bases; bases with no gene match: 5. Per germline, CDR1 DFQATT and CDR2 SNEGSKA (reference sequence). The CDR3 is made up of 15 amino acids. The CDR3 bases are TGCAGTGCTAGAAAAAGCGGGGGGAACTACAATGAGCAGTTCTTC. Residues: CSARKSGGNYNEQFF.

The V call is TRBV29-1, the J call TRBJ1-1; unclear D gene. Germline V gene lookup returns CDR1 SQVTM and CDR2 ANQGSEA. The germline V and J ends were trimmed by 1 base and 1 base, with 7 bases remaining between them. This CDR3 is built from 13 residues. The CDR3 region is CSVEGIPNTEAFF. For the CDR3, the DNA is TGCAGCGTTGAAGGGATACCGAACACTGAAGCTTTCTTT.

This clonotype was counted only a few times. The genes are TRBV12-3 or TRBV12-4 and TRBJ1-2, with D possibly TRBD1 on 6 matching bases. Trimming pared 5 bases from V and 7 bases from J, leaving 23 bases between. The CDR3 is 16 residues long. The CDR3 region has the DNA TGTGCCAGCAGTCCGGGAACAGGGTTTGGCTATCGTGGCTACACCTTC. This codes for CASSPGTGFGYRGYTF.

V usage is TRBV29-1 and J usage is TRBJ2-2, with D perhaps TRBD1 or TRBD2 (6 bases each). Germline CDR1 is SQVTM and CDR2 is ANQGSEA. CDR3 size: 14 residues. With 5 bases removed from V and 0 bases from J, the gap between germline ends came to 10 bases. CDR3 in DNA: TGCAGCGTTTGCGGGACACCGAACACCGGGGAGCTGTTTTTT. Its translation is CSVCGTPNTGELFF.

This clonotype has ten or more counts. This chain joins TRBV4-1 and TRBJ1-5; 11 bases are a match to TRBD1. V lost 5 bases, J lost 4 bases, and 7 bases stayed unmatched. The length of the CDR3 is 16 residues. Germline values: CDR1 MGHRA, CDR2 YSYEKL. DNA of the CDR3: TGCGCCAGCAGCTTTGAGGGGACAGGGGGTAATCAGCCCCAGCATTTT. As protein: CASSFEGTGGNQPQHF.

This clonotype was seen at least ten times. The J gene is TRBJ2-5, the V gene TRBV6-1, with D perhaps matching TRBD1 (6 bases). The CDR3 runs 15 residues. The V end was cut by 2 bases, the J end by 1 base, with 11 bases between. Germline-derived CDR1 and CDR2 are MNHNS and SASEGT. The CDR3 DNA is TGTGCCAGCAGTGAACCGGGACACTCCCAAGAGACCCAGTACTTC. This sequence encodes CASSEPGHSQETQYF.

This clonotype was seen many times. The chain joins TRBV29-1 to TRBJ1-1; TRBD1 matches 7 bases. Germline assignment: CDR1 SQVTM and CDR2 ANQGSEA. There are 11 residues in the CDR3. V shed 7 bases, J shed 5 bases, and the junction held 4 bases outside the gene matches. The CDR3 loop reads CSGTTGTEAFF. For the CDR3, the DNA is TGCAGCGGCACGACAGGGACTGAAGCTTTCTTT.

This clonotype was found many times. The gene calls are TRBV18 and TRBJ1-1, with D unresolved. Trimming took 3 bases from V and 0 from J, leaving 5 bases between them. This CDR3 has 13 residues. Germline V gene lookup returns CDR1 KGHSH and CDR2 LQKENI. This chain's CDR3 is CASSPQLNTEAFF. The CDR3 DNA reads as TGTGCCAGCTCACCCCAGCTGAACACTGAAGCTTTCTTT.

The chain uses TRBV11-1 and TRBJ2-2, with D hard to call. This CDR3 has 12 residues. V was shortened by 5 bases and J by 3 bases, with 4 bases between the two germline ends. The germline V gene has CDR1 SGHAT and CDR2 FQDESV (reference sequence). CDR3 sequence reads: CASSLYTGELFF. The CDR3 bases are TGTGCCAGCAGCCTTTACACCGGGGAGCTGTTTTTT.